The TCR beta chain under discussion was sequenced for a study of siplizumab effects on memory and regulatory T cells. Study-level points and caveats: Memory cells seemed less diverse than naive T cells, which also seemed major contributors to the alloresponse. A small minority of alloreactive clones were mapped to unstimulated subsets.

The CDR3 is 15 residues long. V dropped 6 bases and J dropped 7; count of bases not matched to a gene: 8. Germline CDR1 is ENHRY and CDR2 is SYGVKD. A remark on this clone: The antigen remains undetermined.

Assays examined approximately 99,000 TCR templates per sample. Clones were sequenced by immunoSEQ multiplex PCR, and TCRdb holds only the in-frame ones, with some missing. The table lists about 110,000 clones, roughly 92% of them singletons, with 1% to 1.5% in the top ten. The chain recombines TRBV10-3 with TRBJ2-1, with 11 bases aligning to TRBD1. Sequences were obtained from CD4+ T cells sorted from blood. The sequence came from a human donor in good health. Written as DNA, the CDR3 is TGTGCCATCAGCGAACCGGGACAGGGGGAGAATGAGCAGTTCTTC. Its protein product is CAISEPGQGENEQFF.